The 17 T cell receptor beta chains in this list originate from one sample, sequenced in a study of T cells in Graves' hyperthyroidism and ophthalmopathy. Amplification of TCR beta CDR3 regions used RNA as the template. The HTBI set primed first-round TCR CDR3 RT-PCR. One entry per CDR3 protein results from TCRdb running MiXCR on the multiplex PCR reads. This table holds about 610,000 distinct CDR3 sequences, 16% found once. The sample taken for sequencing was blood. These receptors all stem from a woman in her thirties or forties with Graves' ophthalmopathy.

V and J are TRBV20-1 and TRBJ2-2; D tentatively reads TRBD1 or TRBD2 (5 bases each). CDR1 is DFQATT, CDR2 SNEGSKA, per germline (reference sequence). The V gene lost 3 bases and the J gene lost 4 bases, with 12 bases spanning the gap. The CDR3 sequence is 14 residues long. The CDR3 sequence is CSARAGTLTGELFF. The CDR3 DNA sequence: TGCAGTGCTAGGGCCGGGACCCTCACCGGGGAGCTGTTTTTT.

The chain combines TRBV29-1 with TRBJ1-5; D unresolved. V lost 6 bases and J 0 bases, leaving 9 bases between the germline ends. CDR1 and CDR2 (germline): SQVTM, ANQGSEA. CDR3 length equals 13 residues. The CDR3 coding sequence is TGCAGCGTGCAGGAATATAGCAATCAGCCCCAGCATTTT. This sequence encodes CSVQEYSNQPQHF.

This clonotype was counted many times. The chain combines TRBV11-2 with TRBJ2-3; D remains ambiguous. V gave up 2 bases and J gave up 5 bases, with 8 bases separating them. The germline CDR1 and CDR2 sequences are SGHAT and FQNNGV. This CDR3 region has 13 residues. Written as DNA, the CDR3 is TGTGCCAGCAGCTTATTTCGAGGAGATACGCAGTATTTT. Protein sequence: CASSLFRGDTQYF.

The rearrangement links TRBV5-1 to TRBJ1-4, with no clear D. The CDR3 is 13 residues long. The V and J ends lost 10 bases and 0 bases respectively, with 10 bases between them. Germline V gives CDR1 SGHRS, CDR2 YFSETQ. CDR3 amino acids: CASCVTTNEKLFF. CDR3 DNA sequence: TGCGCCTCCTGCGTCACAACTAATGAAAAACTGTTTTTT.

This clonotype has more than one count but fewer than ten. V is TRBV7-9 and J is TRBJ2-1, with 11 bases identical to TRBD2. The CDR3 totals 17 residues. J gave up 4 bases and V 5 bases, and 10 bases lay outside the gene matches. Germline V gene sequence: CDR1 SEHNR, CDR2 FQNEAQ (reference sequence). The CDR3 region is CASSDGIAGGPYNEQFF. The CDR3 DNA reads as TGTGCCAGCAGCGACGGCATAGCGGGAGGGCCGTACAATGAGCAGTTCTTC. Together with reference TRBV7-9 and TRBJ2-1, the CDR3 gives the full variable domain: DTGVSQNPRHKITKRGQNVTFRCDPISEHNRLYWYRQTLGQGPEFLTYFQNEAQLEKSRLLSDRFSAERPKGSFSTLEIQRTEQGDSAMYLCASSDGIAGGPYNEQFFGPGTRLTVL.

This clonotype has only a few counts. V is TRBV5-6 and J is TRBJ1-1; maybe TRBD1 (6 bases). Trimming cost V 3 bases and J 5 bases, with 14 bases left between them. The CDR3 consists of 14 residues. Germline loops: CDR1 SGHDT, CDR2 YYEEEE. The CDR3 coding sequence is TGTGCCAGCAGCTCACTAAGGGGGGTGACTGAAGCTTTCTTT. It yields the protein CASSSLRGVTEAFF.

This clonotype was picked up a small number of times. This chain uses TRBV27 with TRBJ2-7; D gene unclear. Germline CDR1 reads MNHEY; CDR2 reads SMNVEV (reference sequence). The CDR3 spans 18 residues. The V end was cut by 6 bases, the J end by 3 bases, with 27 bases between. In DNA form, the CDR3 reads TGTGCCAGCAGCCAACGTACCGGGTCTCAAACTTGGGGCTACGAGCAGTACTTC. It translates to CASSQRTGSQTWGYEQYF.

This chain joins TRBV9 and TRBJ1-6; D is perhaps TRBD1 (5 bases). This CDR3 is 18 amino acids long. Per the germline V gene, CDR1 is SGDLS and CDR2 is YYNGEE. Deletions cut 0 bases from V and 9 bases from J, with 22 bases between. The CDR3 DNA is TGTGCCAGCAGCGTAGATCAGGGTATCTCGAGTTTCGGTTCACCCCTCCACTTT. This sequence encodes CASSVDQGISSFGSPLHF. The whole variable domain, filled in from reference TRBV9 and TRBJ1-6, reads DSGVTQTPKHLITATGQRVTLRCSPRSGDLSVYWYQQSLDQGLQFLIQYYNGEERAKGNILERFSAQQFPDLHSELNLSSLELGDSALYFCASSVDQGISSFGSPLHFGNGTRLTVT.

This clonotype was seen at least ten times. V and J are TRBV4-1 and TRBJ2-3; D is ambiguous. The CDR3 runs 12 residues. V dropped 1 base and J dropped 6 bases, with 5 bases sitting between them. Germline CDR1 reads MGHRA; CDR2 reads YSYEKL. The CDR3 sequence: CASSQALDTQYF. In DNA form, the CDR3 reads TGCGCCAGCAGCCAAGCCTTGGATACGCAGTATTTT.

This clonotype was observed a few times. The CDR3 sequence: CASSNRALGTDTQYF. CDR3 DNA: TGTGCCAGTAGTAATAGGGCTTTGGGGACAGATACGCAGTATTTT. The gene calls are TRBV19 and TRBJ2-3; D unclear. Between the trimmed V and J ends, which lost 4 bases and 3 bases, there was a span of 14 bases. The CDR3 length is 15 residues. The V gene's germline CDR1 is LNHDA and CDR2 SQIVND (reference sequence).

The chain uses TRBV5-1 and TRBJ2-5, with 10 positions matching TRBD1. V gave up 4 bases and J gave up 2 bases; unmatched junction bases: 8. Looked up from germline, CDR1 is SGHRS and CDR2 is YFSETQ. This CDR3 contains 16 residues. In DNA, the CDR3 is TGCGCCAGCAGCATACAAGGGACAGGGGATCAAGAGACCCAGTACTTC. This sequence encodes CASSIQGTGDQETQYF.

The genes are TRBV9 and TRBJ2-1, with D tentatively TRBD2 (5 bases). The CDR3 runs to 13 residues. The V gene lost 3 bases and the J gene lost 6 bases, with 10 bases spanning the gap. Germline V gene data show CDR1 as SGDLS and CDR2 as YYNGEE. The CDR3 DNA reads TGTGCCAGCAGCGGCCCTACTAGCAATGAGCAGTTCTTC. This gives the protein CASSGPTSNEQFF.

This clonotype was counted many times. The chain combines TRBV27 with TRBJ1-1, with D uncertain. V lost 4 bases, J lost 2 bases, and 17 bases lay in between. The CDR3 loop spans 16 amino acids. Germline-derived CDR1 and CDR2 are MNHEY and SMNVEV (reference sequence). The CDR3 nucleotides read TGTGCCAGCAGTTCTCCTTCGCGGGGTGCAAACACTGAAGCTTTCTTT. It yields the protein CASSSPSRGANTEAFF.

In its sample, this clonotype was seen many times. V and J are TRBV30 and TRBJ1-6, with D tentatively TRBD1 (5 bases). Per the germline V gene, CDR1 is GTSNPN and CDR2 is SVGIG (reference sequence). The ends were cut back, 4 bases at V and 10 bases at J, with 11 bases in the middle. The CDR3 totals 12 residues. The CDR3, as DNA: TGTGCCTGGACCCCAGGGAGGTCACCCCTCCACTTT. Protein: CAWTPGRSPLHF.

As concerns this clonotype: A much more abundant neighbour one base away suggests this may be a read error. The chain carries TRBV2 and TRBJ1-2; D possibly corresponds to TRBD1 (5 bases). The CDR3 is made up of 13 amino acids. CDR1 SNHLY and CDR2 FYNNEI come from the germline V gene. CDR3 in amino acids: CASSVDSPYGYAF. The CDR3 bases are TGTGCCAGCAGTGTTGACAGCCCCTATGGCTACGCCTTC.

This clonotype was counted ten times or more. The V call is TRBV20-1, the J call TRBJ2-1; tentative D call: TRBD2 (5 bases). Looked up from germline, CDR1 is DFQATT and CDR2 is SNEGSKA (reference sequence). V was pared by 0 bases and J by 6 bases, with 15 bases between. The CDR3 length is 15 residues. The CDR3 DNA sequence: TGCAGTGCTAGAGAGATCTCCCGGACTGGCAATGAGCAGTTCTTC. Its protein is CSAREISRTGNEQFF.

This clonotype was counted between two and nine times. This chain links TRBV6-2 or TRBV6-3 with TRBJ2-6, with no clear D. The CDR3 loop spans 16 amino acids. With 0 bases removed from V and 4 bases from J, the gap between germline ends came to 10 bases. In germline, CDR1 is MNHEY, CDR2 SVGEGT. As DNA, the CDR3 is TGTGCCAGCAGTTACTCAACGGTAGCCGGGGCCAACGTCCTGACTTTC. It codes for CASSYSTVAGANVLTF.